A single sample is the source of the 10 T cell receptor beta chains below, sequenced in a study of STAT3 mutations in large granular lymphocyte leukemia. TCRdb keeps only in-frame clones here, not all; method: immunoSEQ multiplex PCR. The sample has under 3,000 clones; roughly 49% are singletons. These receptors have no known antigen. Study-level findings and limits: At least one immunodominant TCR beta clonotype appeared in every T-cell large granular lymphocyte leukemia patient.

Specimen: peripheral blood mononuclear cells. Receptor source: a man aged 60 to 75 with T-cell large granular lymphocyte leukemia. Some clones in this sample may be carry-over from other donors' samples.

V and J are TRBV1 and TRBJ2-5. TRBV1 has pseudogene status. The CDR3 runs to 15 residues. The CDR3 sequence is CTSSPTGGSWETQYF. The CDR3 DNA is TGCACCAGCAGCCCTACCGGGGGCTCTTGGGAGACCCAGTACTTC.

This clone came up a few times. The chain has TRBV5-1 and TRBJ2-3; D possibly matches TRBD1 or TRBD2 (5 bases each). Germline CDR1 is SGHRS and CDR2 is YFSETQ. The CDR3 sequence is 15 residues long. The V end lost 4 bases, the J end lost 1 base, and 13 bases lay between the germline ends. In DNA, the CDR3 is TGCGCCAGCAGCCCCTCGGGGCCCCGCACAGATACGCAGTATTTT. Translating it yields CASSPSGPRTDTQYF.

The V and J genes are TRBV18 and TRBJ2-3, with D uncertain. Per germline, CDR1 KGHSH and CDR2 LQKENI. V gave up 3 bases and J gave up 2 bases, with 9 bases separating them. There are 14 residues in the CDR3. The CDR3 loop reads CASSPLTVTDTQYF. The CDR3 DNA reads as TGTGCCAGCTCACCCCTTACAGTCACAGATACGCAGTATTTT.

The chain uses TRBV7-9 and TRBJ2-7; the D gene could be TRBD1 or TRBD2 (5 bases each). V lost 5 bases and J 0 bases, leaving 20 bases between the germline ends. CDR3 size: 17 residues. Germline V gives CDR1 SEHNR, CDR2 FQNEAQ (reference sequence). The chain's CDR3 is CASSPTPGRLSSYEQYF. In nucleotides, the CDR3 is TGTGCCAGCAGCCCTACCCCGGGACGGCTGAGCTCCTACGAGCAGTACTTC.

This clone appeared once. The CDR3 DNA reads as TGTGCCAGCAGTTTCAGAGGGTCCAATGAGCAGTTCTTC. Encoded protein: CASSFRGSNEQFF. The chain recombines TRBV27 with TRBJ2-1; TRBD2 is a possible D gene (5 bases). The CDR3 has 13 amino acids. Germline CDR1 reads MNHEY; CDR2 reads SMNVEV (reference sequence). Deletions cut 3 bases from V and 6 bases from J, with 9 bases between.

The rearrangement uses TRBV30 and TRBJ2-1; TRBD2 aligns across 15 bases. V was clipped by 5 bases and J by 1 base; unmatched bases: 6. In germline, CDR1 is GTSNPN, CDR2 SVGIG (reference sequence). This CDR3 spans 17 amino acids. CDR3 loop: CAWGTSGGLGSYNEQFF. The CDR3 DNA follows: TGTGCCTGGGGGACTAGCGGGGGGTTGGGGTCCTACAATGAGCAGTTCTTC.

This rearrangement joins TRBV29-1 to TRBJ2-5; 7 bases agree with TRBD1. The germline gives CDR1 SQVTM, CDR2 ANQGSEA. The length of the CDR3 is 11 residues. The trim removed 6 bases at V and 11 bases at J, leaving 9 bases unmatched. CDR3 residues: CSVGPQGPQYF. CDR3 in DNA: TGCAGCGTCGGCCCACAGGGGCCTCAGTACTTC.

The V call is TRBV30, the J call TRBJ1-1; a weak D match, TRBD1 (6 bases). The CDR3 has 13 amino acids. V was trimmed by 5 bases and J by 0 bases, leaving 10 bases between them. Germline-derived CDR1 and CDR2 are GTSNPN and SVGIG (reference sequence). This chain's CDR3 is CAWGGGVNTEAFF. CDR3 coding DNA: TGTGCCTGGGGGGGCGGGGTGAACACTGAAGCTTTCTTT.

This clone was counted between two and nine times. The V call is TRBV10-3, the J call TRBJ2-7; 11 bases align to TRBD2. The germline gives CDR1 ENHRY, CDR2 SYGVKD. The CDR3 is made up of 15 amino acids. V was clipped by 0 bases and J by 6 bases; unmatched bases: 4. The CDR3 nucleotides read TGTGCCATCAGTGAGTCCGGACTAGCGGGCGGCGAGCAGTACTTC. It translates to CAISESGLAGGEQYF.

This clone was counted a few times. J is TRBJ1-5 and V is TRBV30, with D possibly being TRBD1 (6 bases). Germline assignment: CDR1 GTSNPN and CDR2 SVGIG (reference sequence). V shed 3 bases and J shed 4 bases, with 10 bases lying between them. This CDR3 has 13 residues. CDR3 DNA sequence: TGTGCCTGGAGCAGACAGGTAAATCAGCCCCAGCATTTT. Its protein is CAWSRQVNQPQHF.